A selection of T cell receptor beta chains follows, all from one sample in a study of cytomegalovirus exposure and HLA in healthy donors. Clones were sequenced by immunoSEQ multiplex PCR, and TCRdb holds only the in-frame ones, with some missing. The sample includes 85,000 to 100,000 clones, around four fifths of them seen just once. The sample taken for sequencing was PBMCs. The receptors come from a man aged 45 to 65 in good health and CMV-seropositive. The CDR3 runs from the conserved cysteine through the conserved F or W. The D gene is left open where the match is weak. The listing skips clone size in some rows; elsewhere it reads once, few, many or a size class.

clone_size	v_call	cdr3_length	j_call	d_call	cdr3_aa	cdr3_nt
NA	TRBV11-2	14	TRBJ1-2	TRBD1	CASSLDRDFYGYTF	TGTGCCAGCAGCCTAGACAGGGATTTCTATGGCTACACCTTC
NA	TRBV5-1	14	TRBJ2-7	NA	CASSSNENRDEQYF	TGCGCCAGCAGCTCAAACGAAAACAGGGACGAGCAGTACTTC
NA	TRBV6-5	14	TRBJ1-6	NA	CASSLASLDSPLHF	TGTGCCAGCAGTCTGGCCTCATTGGATTCACCCCTCCACTTT
NA	TRBV5-6	15	TRBJ2-2	TRBD1	CATLRTGASTGELFF	TGTGCCACCCTACGGACAGGGGCATCCACCGGGGAGCTGTTTTTT
NA	TRBV4-3	16	TRBJ1-2	NA	CASSQEYRGGGYGYTF	TGCGCCAGCAGCCAAGAATATAGGGGAGGAGGCTATGGCTACACCTTC
NA	TRBV9	16	TRBJ2-1	NA	CASSPQGTALGPEQFF	TGTGCCAGCAGCCCTCAGGGGACGGCCTTAGGGCCTGAGCAGTTCTTC
NA	TRBV14	14	TRBJ2-7	NA	CASSQVAGSYEQYF	TGTGCCAGCAGCCAAGTCGCAGGGTCCTACGAGCAGTACTTC
NA	TRBV30	13	TRBJ1-1	NA	CAWTPGRNTEAFF	TGTGCCTGGACCCCGGGGAGAAACACTGAAGCTTTCTTT
NA	TRBV4-3	15	TRBJ2-7	TRBD2	CASSQGTSGGYEQYF	TGCGCCAGCAGCCAAGGAACTAGCGGGGGCTACGAGCAGTACTTC
NA	TRBV2	18	TRBJ1-5	NA	CASSEALPALLSNQPQHF	TGTGCCAGCAGTGAAGCGCTACCCGCGCTCTTAAGCAATCAGCCCCAGCATTTT
once	TRBV5-4	12	TRBJ2-7	NA	CASSQRGYEQYF	TGTGCCAGCAGCCAAAGGGGTTACGAGCAGTACTTC
NA	TRBV7-2	16	TRBJ2-1	TRBD2	CASSLVEAGVSGEQFF	TGTGCCAGCAGCTTAGTTGAAGCGGGGGTTTCAGGTGAGCAGTTCTTC
NA	TRBV5-5	15	TRBJ2-3	NA	CASSLRLGVVDTQYF	TGTGCCAGCAGCCTAAGACTAGGTGTCGTAGATACGCAGTATTTT
NA	TRBV30	14	TRBJ1-2	NA	CAWSVRGGTYGYTF	TGTGCCTGGAGTGTACGGGGGGGAACCTATGGCTACACCTTC
NA	TRBV5-1	15	TRBJ1-4	TRBD1	CASSPGTATNEKLFF	TGCGCCAGCAGCCCCGGGACAGCAACTAATGAAAAACTGTTTTTT
NA	TRBV4-3	16	TRBJ1-3	NA	CASSQEPRVSGNTIYF	TGCGCCAGCAGCCAAGAGCCACGCGTCTCTGGAAACACCATATATTTT
NA	TRBV6-1	15	TRBJ1-2	NA	CASSGQASDYYGYTF	TGTGCCAGCAGTGGGCAGGCTTCGGACTACTATGGCTACACCTTC
once	TRBV6-5	15	TRBJ1-6	NA	CASSYSGRGNSPLNF	TGTGCCAGCAGTTACTCGGGTAGGGGTAATTCACCCCTCAACTTT
NA	TRBV7-9	12	TRBJ1-2	TRBD1	CASSLDREGYTF	TGTGCCAGCAGCTTGGACAGGGAGGGCTACACCTTC
NA	TRBV5-6	13	TRBJ1-2	NA	CASSLGSPYGYTF	TGTGCCAGCAGCCTCGGGAGCCCTTATGGCTACACCTTC
NA	TRBV19	17	TRBJ1-3	NA	CASSPRQGSYSGNTIYF	TGTGCCAGTAGTCCAAGGCAGGGGTCTTACTCTGGAAACACCATATATTTT
few	TRBV9	14	TRBJ1-1	TRBD1	CASSLHQGAAEAFF	TGTGCCAGCAGCCTTCATCAGGGGGCGGCTGAAGCTTTCTTT
few	TRBV5-5	15	TRBJ1-1	NA	CASSLVGGLNTEAFF	TGTGCCAGCAGCTTGGTGGGGGGGTTGAACACTGAAGCTTTCTTT
NA	TRBV7-3	19	TRBJ2-6	TRBD1	CASSPNGGQAVPGANVLTF	TGTGCCAGCAGCCCCAACGGGGGACAGGCCGTTCCTGGGGCCAACGTCCTGACTTTC
NA	TRBV28	17	TRBJ1-5	NA	CASSPPLLVGDNQPQNF	TGTGCCAGCAGTCCTCCCCTGTTGGTGGGGGACAATCAGCCCCAGAATTTT
NA	TRBV19	17	TRBJ2-3	TRBD2	CASSIRGTSGGSDTQYF	TGTGCCAGTAGTATTCGAGGGACTAGCGGGGGATCAGATACGCAGTATTTT
NA	TRBV6-1	13	TRBJ2-5	NA	CASSGPRGETQYF	TGTGCCAGCAGTGGCCCCCGGGGGGAGACCCAGTACTTC
NA	TRBV6-5	14	TRBJ2-5	TRBD2	CASSSAGVAETQYF	TGTGCCAGCAGTTCGGCGGGGGTCGCAGAGACCCAGTACTTC
few	TRBV5-1	15	TRBJ1-1	NA	CASSSTGSDNTEAFF	TGCGCCAGCAGCTCAACAGGGAGTGATAACACTGAAGCTTTCTTT
once	TRBV7-2	14	TRBJ1-2	TRBD1	CASSSGQGTYGYTF	TGTGCCAGCAGCTCGGGACAGGGGACCTATGGCTACACCTTC
NA	TRBV4-2	18	TRBJ2-6	NA	CASSQGEERWSGANVLTF	TGTGCCAGCAGCCAAGGCGAAGAGCGGTGGTCTGGGGCCAACGTCCTGACTTTC
NA	TRBV4-1	14	TRBJ2-1	NA	CASSQAGWRNEQFF	TGCGCCAGCAGCCAGGCCGGGTGGCGGAATGAGCAGTTCTTC
once	TRBV9	15	TRBJ1-3	NA	CASSVDRAGGNTIYF	TGTGCCAGCAGCGTAGACAGGGCAGGCGGAAACACCATATATTTT
few	TRBV6-1	14	TRBJ1-1	TRBD1	CASSPRDSNTEAFF	TGTGCCAGCAGTCCCCGGGACAGTAACACTGAAGCTTTCTTT
once	TRBV28	12	TRBJ1-1	NA	CASSLGLEAAFF	TGTGCCAGCAGTTTAGGGTTGGAGGCGGCTTTCTTT
NA	TRBV7-3	17	TRBJ2-2	TRBD1	CASSPRMDRGQGGELFF	TGTGCCAGCAGCCCTCGGATGGACAGGGGGCAGGGCGGGGAGCTGTTTTTT
NA	TRBV6-5	15	TRBJ1-6	NA	CASTFGQGSNSPLHF	TGTGCCAGCACCTTCGGGCAGGGAAGTAATTCACCCCTCCACTTT
NA	TRBV6-4	16	TRBJ2-7	NA	CASSESSLSGWDEQYF	TGTGCCAGCAGTGAATCATCCCTGTCAGGGTGGGACGAGCAGTACTTC
NA	TRBV6-1	15	TRBJ2-7	TRBD2	CASREGTSGVYEQYF	TGTGCCAGCAGGGAGGGGACTAGCGGGGTGTACGAGCAGTACTTC
NA	TRBV11-2	12	TRBJ2-1	NA	CASSRLSDEQFF	TGTGCCAGCAGCCGACTATCCGATGAGCAGTTCTTC